Each of the 8 T cell receptor beta chains below was sequenced from the same sample in a study of OX40 agonist ivuxolimab in advanced cancers. Profiling relied on immunoSEQ multiplex PCR, and the TCRdb table lists in-frame clones only, not all of them. Of tens of thousands of clones in the sample, approximately 85% were seen once. Specimen: CD4+ or CD8+ T cells sorted from blood, collected in a trial of the OX40 agonist ivuxolimab. The receptors originated from an adult with an advanced solid tumor such as melanoma, head and neck, liver or kidney cancer.

As to this clone: The junction shows a germline mismatch at one end, possibly a read error. V and J are TRBV6-5 and TRBJ1-3, with D unclear. This CDR3 region has 12 residues. Germline-derived CDR1 and CDR2 are MNHEY and SVGAGI. The CDR3 sequence: CASSDSGNTIYF. The CDR3 DNA reads as TGTGCCAGCAGTGACTCTGGAAACACCATATATTTT.

Only one count was recorded for this clone. The rearrangement uses TRBV6-6 and TRBJ1-3, with a tentative D call TRBD1 (5 bases). V was trimmed by 5 bases and J by 4 bases, leaving 12 bases between them. Germline CDR1 is MNHNY and CDR2 is SVGAGI (reference sequence). The CDR3 is made up of 14 amino acids. The CDR3 nucleotides read TGTGCCAGCAGTACGACAGTCCAGGGAAACACCATATATTTT. It is translated as CASSTTVQGNTIYF.

The chain combines TRBV30 with TRBJ1-6, with 7 bases fitting TRBD1. Germline V gene lookup returns CDR1 GTSNPN and CDR2 SVGIG (reference sequence). The CDR3 totals 16 residues. With 0 bases clipped from V and 4 bases from J, the junction kept 6 bases outside the gene matches. The CDR3 coding sequence is TGTGCCTGGAGTGTTGCAGGGGGAAAATATAATTCACCCCTCCACTTT. Its translation: CAWSVAGGKYNSPLHF.

The chain is built from TRBV19 and TRBJ1-3, with 8 bases that match TRBD1. Germline loops: CDR1 LNHDA, CDR2 SQIVND (reference sequence). The CDR3 contains 15 residues. Trimming removed 5 bases from V and 9 bases from J; junction bases left unmatched: 12. The CDR3: CASSPPPGGLPTIYF. Written as DNA, the CDR3 is TGTGCCAGTAGTCCACCCCCAGGGGGCCTCCCCACCATATATTTT.

This chain links TRBV10-3 with TRBJ2-4, with D possibly matching TRBD1 (6 bases). Per germline, CDR1 ENHRY and CDR2 SYGVKD. Trimming left V 6 bases short and J 0 bases short, with 12 bases between. The CDR3 extends over 15 amino acids. CDR3 DNA: TGTGCCATCAGACAGGGCCTCGAAGCCAAAAACATTCAGTACTTC. Translating it yields CAIRQGLEAKNIQYF.

This clone was found once. The CDR3 DNA reads TGTGCCGGACGCGGGGCAGGGGAAACCGGGGAGCTGTTTTTT. This codes for CAGRGAGETGELFF. This chain uses TRBV2 with TRBJ2-2; D is possibly TRBD1 or TRBD2 (6 bases each). Germline V gene data show CDR1 as SNHLY and CDR2 as FYNNEI. This CDR3 spans 14 amino acids. V was cut by 11 bases and J by 5 bases, with 18 bases left in between.

The chain recombines TRBV15 with TRBJ2-7; D call uncertain. V was cut by 3 bases and J by 2 bases, with 8 bases left in between. The length of the CDR3 is 13 residues. Germline assignment: CDR1 LNHNV and CDR2 YYDKDF (reference sequence). The DNA for the CDR3 is TGTGCCACCAGCAGGGACGCGGCCTACGAGCAGTACTTC. It encodes CATSRDAAYEQYF. The whole variable domain, filled in from reference TRBV15 and TRBJ2-7, reads DAMVIQNPRYQVTQFGKPVTLSCSQTLNHNVMYWYQQKSSQAPKLLFHYYDKDFNNEADTPDNFQSRRPNTSFCFLDIRSPGLGDTAMYLCATSRDAAYEQYFGPGTRLTVT.

In this sample, this clone turned up once. The chain has TRBV30 and TRBJ1-4; 9 nucleotides agree with TRBD1. CDR3 size: 17 residues. Per germline, CDR1 GTSNPN and CDR2 SVGIG (reference sequence). J gave up 2 bases and V 3 bases, and 10 bases lay outside the gene matches. In DNA form, the CDR3 reads TGTGCCTGGAGGGGGTGGACAGGGGATACGACTAATGAAAAACTGTTTTTT. Protein product: CAWRGWTGDTTNEKLFF.